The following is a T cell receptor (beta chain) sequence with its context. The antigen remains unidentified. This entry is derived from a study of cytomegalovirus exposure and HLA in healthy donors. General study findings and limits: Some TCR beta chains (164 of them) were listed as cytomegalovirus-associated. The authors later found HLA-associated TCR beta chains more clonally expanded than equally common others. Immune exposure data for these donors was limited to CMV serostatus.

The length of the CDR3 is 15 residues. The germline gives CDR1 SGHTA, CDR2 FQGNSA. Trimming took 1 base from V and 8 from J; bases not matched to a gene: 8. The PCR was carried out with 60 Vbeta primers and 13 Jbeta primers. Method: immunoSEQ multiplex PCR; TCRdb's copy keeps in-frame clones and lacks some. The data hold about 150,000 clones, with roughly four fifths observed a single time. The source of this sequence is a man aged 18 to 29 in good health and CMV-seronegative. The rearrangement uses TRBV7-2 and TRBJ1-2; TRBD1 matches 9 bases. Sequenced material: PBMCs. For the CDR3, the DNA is TGTGCCAGCAGCTTAGGGCAGGACAGGGGATGGGGCTACACCTTC. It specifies CASSLGQDRGWGYTF.